What follows describes a single T cell receptor (beta chain). The data were taken from a study of control samples from healthy donors and cancer patients. Trimming removed 3 bases at V and 0 bases at J, with 6 bases between. The CDR3 contains 14 residues. In germline, CDR1 is MNHNS, CDR2 SASEGT. TCRdb keeps only in-frame clones here, not all; method: immunoSEQ multiplex PCR. The profile covers 90,000 to 110,000 clones, with about nine tenths appearing a single time and 3.5% to 4.5% taken by the ten largest. This receptor was obtained from a human donor in good health. The donor label of this sample is uncertain. The chain carries TRBV6-1 and TRBJ1-5; no firm D call. Sequenced input: blood. CDR3 coding DNA: TGTGCCAGCAGTGACACCCATAGCAATCAGCCCCAGCATTTT. It encodes CASSDTHSNQPQHF.